This T cell receptor (beta chain) came from a study of T-cell memory formation after mild COVID-19 (dated by TCRdb to about 2021). Study-wide context: Most TCR sequence clusters were specific to one of the two donors. The cohort comprised two young, previously healthy adult volunteers, one female and one male. In a couple of donors, T-cell clones that expanded and contracted after mild COVID-19 were tracked by sequencing TCRalpha and TCRbeta repertoires over time.

Sequencing was performed on an Illumina NovaSeq 6000. TCRalpha and TCRbeta cDNA libraries were constructed by 5'RACE with constant-segment primers, with sample barcodes and unique molecular identifiers being introduced. RNA was extracted from every sample with Trizol reagent. Amplification of the libraries took two PCR steps, and the second step added a second sample barcode plus Illumina TruSeq adapters. Sequencing of libraries was performed on an Illumina NovaSeq with 2 x 150 bp paired-end reads. For the original study's pipeline: With migec v1.2.7, reads were demultiplexed and then collapsed into UMI-guided consensus sequences. With mixcr v2.1.11, UMI consensuses were aligned to TRA and TRB V and J templates and assembled into clonotypes. Expanded or contracted clonotypes were those called significant by both edgeR and NoisET, with noise models trained on biological replicates. edgeR calls used a false discovery rate-adjusted p below 0.01 and a log2 fold-change threshold of 1. PCA with hierarchical clustering of max-normalized trajectories of the 1000 most abundant clonotypes was used as exploratory dynamics analysis. Each responding clone was given a CD4 or CD8 phenotype based on the CD4+ and CD8+ repertoires, which had been sequenced separately. TCRdb reprocessing: public reads trimmed at Q25 with fastp, clones called with MiXCR, in-frame beta chains kept. Rows are unified per CDR3 protein, each entry keeping the most common DNA and genes. The authors' filters were not applied to this entry. The sample yields more than 400,000 distinct CDR3 sequences; about 20% were counted once. The leading ten clones occupy 9% to 15% of the sample.

Ficoll-Paque density gradient centrifugation was the method used to isolate PBMCs. Details on this clonotype: The antigen it recognizes is unknown. Within one base of it there is no much larger clone, and no base qualities were kept.

Overall results and qualifications from the work: Whether the second-wave clones peaking on day 37 were SARS-CoV-2 specific was not confirmed. The detection of some responding clones in pre-infection memory suggests that pre-existing cross-reactive memory T cells joined the SARS-CoV-2 response. Only two mild cases were covered in the study, and larger cohorts including severe cases with pre-infection samples were considered necessary. Contracting CD4+ clones were located mainly in the CM and EM memory subsets, whereas CD8+ clones were found to be enriched in EMRA. Clones that contracted from day 15 to 85 showed balanced CD4/CD8 phenotypes, whereas a second wave of clones that expanded from day 15 to 37 leaned towards CD4+.

Sequenced input: PBMCs or a T cell subset sorted from them (not recorded which). The clonotype originates from an adult woman who had mild COVID-19 (a few samples of this study predate the infection). The sample titles of this study are shuffled in the database, so cell type and time point are left out; the donor was told from shared clones.

For the CDR3, the sequence is CSVERSSQETQYF. The sequenced DNA: TGCAGCGTTGAAAGGTCTTCGCAAGAGACCCAGTACTTC. The rearrangement combines TRBV29-1 with TRBJ2-5, with no reliable assignment of the D segment. Deletion took 2 bases off V and 2 bases off J, with a span of 9 bases between the germline ends. The CDR3 covers 13 residues, taking in both the cysteine and the phenylalanine. The retained sequence is limited to the CDR3, 39 bases, with the frame set at the first base. CDR1 SQVTM and CDR2 ANQGSEA are derived from the germline V gene.